This TCR beta chain was sequenced in a study of early T cells in non-severe SARS-CoV-2 infection. Turning to the study itself: Alpha and beta chains were unpaired, from unsorted whole-blood bulk RNA.

Attached unique molecular identifiers marked individual cDNA molecules. TCRdb processed the 5' RACE reads anew with MiXCR; each CDR3 protein has one entry. Seen here are approximately 90,000 distinct CDR3 sequences, approximately 9.9% observed once, and the top ten hold roughly 4.5%. Germline V CDR1 and CDR2: DFQATT, SNEGSKA (reference sequence). This CDR3 is built from 13 residues. V dropped 3 bases and J dropped 4 bases, with 9 bases sitting between them. The sequence came from an adult who was a healthcare worker with PCR-confirmed SARS-CoV-2 infection or an uninfected control (not recorded which). This specimen consisted of whole blood, obtained at baseline. This chain connects TRBV20-1 to TRBJ1-4; D not resolved. CDR3 protein: CSARGTDNEKLFF. The DNA for the CDR3 is TGCAGTGCTAGGGGCACTGATAATGAAAAACTGTTTTTT.